This T cell receptor (beta chain) originates from a study of cytomegalovirus exposure and HLA in healthy donors. Study observations and caveats: Cytomegalovirus status was reportedly diagnosed by the classifier with high specificity and sensitivity. The investigators catalogued 150 to 200 TCR beta chains as cytomegalovirus-associated. Sequencing depth roughly uniform across donors was assumed in presence/absence analyses.

The CDR3 covers 14 residues. Per the germline V gene, CDR1 is SQVTM and CDR2 is ANQGSEA. J lost 1 base, V lost 6 bases, and 4 bases had no gene match. To note about this clone: Its target is not known.

The PCR employed 60 Vbeta primers together with 13 Jbeta primers. Method: immunoSEQ multiplex PCR; TCRdb's copy keeps in-frame clones and lacks some. In the table there are approximately 160,000 clones, approximately 75% of which are singletons. The specimen was PBMCs. This clonotype originated in a woman between 18 and 29 years old in good health and CMV-seronegative. The chain links TRBV29-1 to TRBJ2-7; TRBD2 aligns across 12 bases. The CDR3: CSVGLAGRSYEQYF. The CDR3 nucleotides read TGCAGCGTAGGACTAGCGGGAAGATCCTACGAGCAGTACTTC.